This entry features one T cell receptor (beta chain) sequence. The conserved phenylalanine or tryptophan normally closing the CDR3 is absent here, so this likely arose from a read error. The CDR3 runs to 13 residues. Germline CDR1 and CDR2: SGHNT and YYREEE (reference sequence). Blood RNA originated from unsorted whole blood, with germline DNA additionally extracted. Chronic HBV infection, which was untreated, was present in the patients. This sample is drawn from a study of tumor-infiltrating lymphocytes in primary liver carcinoma. TCR beta cDNA was prepared out of 450 to 500 ng total RNA by means of a constant-region primer. ARM-PCR, slightly modified, supplied the TCR beta libraries through three nested multiplex PCR rounds. Use of TRBV1-TRBV30 forward primers with a C-beta reverse primer characterized the first two PCR rounds, which lasted around 9 cycles each. TCRdb re-derived calls from the multiplex PCR reads in MiXCR, one entry per CDR3 protein. The data contain about 310,000 distinct CDR3 sequences, 45% to 70% of them seen just once; the ten biggest clones take up approximately 15%.

Sequenced material: peripheral blood. The genes are TRBV5-4 and TRBJ2-7; D perhaps matches TRBD2 (5 bases). The origin of this receptor is a woman younger than 45 with primary liver carcinoma and hepatitis B virus infection. This CDR3 reads CASSAAGGYKQYS. As DNA, the CDR3 is TGTGCCAGCAGCGCCGCGGGTGGCTACAAGCAGTACTCC.